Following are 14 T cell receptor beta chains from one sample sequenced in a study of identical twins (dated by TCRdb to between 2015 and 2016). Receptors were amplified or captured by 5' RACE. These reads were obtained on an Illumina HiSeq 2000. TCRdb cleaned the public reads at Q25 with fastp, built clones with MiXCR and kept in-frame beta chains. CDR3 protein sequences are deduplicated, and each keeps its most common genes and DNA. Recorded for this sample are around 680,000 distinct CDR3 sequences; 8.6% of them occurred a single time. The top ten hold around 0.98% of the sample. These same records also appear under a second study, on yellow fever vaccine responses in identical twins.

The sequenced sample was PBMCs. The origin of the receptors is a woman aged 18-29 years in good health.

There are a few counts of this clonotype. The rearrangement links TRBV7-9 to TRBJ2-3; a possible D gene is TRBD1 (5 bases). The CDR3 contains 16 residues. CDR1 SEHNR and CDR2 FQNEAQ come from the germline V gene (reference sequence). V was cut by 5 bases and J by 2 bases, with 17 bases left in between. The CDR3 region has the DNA TGTGCCAGCAGCACCCGACAGATCCTAACCACAGATACGCAGTATTTT. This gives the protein CASSTRQILTTDTQYF. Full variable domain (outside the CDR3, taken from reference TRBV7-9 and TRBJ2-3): DTGVSQNPRHKITKRGQNVTFRCDPISEHNRLYWYRQTLGQGPEFLTYFQNEAQLEKSRLLSDRFSAERPKGSFSTLEIQRTEQGDSAMYLCASSTRQILTTDTQYFGPGTRLTVL.

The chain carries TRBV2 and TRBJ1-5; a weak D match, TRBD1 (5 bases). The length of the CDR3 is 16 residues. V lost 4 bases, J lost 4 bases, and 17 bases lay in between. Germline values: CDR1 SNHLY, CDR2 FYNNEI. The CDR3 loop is CASSGRRRDPNQPQHF. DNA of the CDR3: TGTGCCAGCAGTGGACGCCGCAGGGACCCGAATCAGCCCCAGCATTTT.

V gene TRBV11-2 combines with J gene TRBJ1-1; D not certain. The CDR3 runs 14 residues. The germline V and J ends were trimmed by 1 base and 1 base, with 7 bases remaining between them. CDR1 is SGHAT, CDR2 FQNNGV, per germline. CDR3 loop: CASSLGTKNTEAFF. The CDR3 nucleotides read TGTGCCAGCAGCTTAGGGACTAAGAACACTGAAGCTTTCTTT.

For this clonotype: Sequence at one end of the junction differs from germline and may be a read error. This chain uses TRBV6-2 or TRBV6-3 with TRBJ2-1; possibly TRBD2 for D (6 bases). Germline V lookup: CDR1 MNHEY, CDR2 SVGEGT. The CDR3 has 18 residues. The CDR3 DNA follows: TGTGCTAGCAGTTTATTTAGGCCCACTAGCCCCGACTACAATGAGCAGTTCTTC. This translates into CASSLFRPTSPDYNEQFF.

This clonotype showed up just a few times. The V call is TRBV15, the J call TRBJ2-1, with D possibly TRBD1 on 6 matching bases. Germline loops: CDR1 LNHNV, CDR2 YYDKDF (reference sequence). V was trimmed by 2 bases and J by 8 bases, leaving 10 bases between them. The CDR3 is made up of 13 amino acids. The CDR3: CATSRNNRDEQFF. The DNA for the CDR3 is TGTGCCACCAGCAGAAACAACAGGGATGAGCAGTTCTTC.

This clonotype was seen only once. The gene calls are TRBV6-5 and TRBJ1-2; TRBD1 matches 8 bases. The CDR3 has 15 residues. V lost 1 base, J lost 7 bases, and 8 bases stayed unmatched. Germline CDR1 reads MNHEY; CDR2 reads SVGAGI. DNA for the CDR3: TGTGCCAGCAGTTACTATCCAGGGGGCGAACGTGGCTACACCTTC. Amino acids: CASSYYPGGERGYTF.

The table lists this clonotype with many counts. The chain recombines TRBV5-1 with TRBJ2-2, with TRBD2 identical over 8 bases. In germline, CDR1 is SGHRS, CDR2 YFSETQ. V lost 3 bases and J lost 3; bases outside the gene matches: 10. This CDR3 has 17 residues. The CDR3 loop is CASSSFISGGYTGELFF. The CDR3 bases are TGCGCCAGCAGCTCTTTCATCAGCGGGGGTTACACCGGGGAGCTGTTTTTT.

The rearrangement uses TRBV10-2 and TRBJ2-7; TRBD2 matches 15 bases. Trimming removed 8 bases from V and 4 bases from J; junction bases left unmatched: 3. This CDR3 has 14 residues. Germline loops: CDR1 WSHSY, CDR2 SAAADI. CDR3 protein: CASDGLAGGYEQYF. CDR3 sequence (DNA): TGCGCCAGCGATGGACTAGCGGGAGGGTACGAGCAGTACTTC.

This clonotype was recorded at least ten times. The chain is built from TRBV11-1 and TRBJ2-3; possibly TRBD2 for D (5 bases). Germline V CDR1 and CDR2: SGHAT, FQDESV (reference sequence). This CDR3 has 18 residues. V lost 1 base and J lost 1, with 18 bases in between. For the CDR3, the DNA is TGTGCCAGCAGCTTAGTCGCCCGATCCGCAGCGGGCACAGATACGCAGTATTTT. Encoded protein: CASSLVARSAAGTDTQYF. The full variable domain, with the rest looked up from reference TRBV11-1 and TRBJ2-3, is EAEVAQSPRYKITEKSQAVAFWCDPISGHATLYWYRQILGQGPELLVQFQDESVVDDSQLPKDRFSAERLKGVDSTLKIQPAELGDSAMYLCASSLVARSAAGTDTQYFGPGTRLTVL.

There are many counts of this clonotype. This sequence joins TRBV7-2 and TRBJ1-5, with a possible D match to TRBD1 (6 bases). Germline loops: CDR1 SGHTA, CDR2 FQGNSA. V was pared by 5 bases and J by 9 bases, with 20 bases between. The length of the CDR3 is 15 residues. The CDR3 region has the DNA TGTGCCAGCAGCGCCCGGACAGCCAGCATCATGCCCCAGCATTTT. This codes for CASSARTASIMPQHF.

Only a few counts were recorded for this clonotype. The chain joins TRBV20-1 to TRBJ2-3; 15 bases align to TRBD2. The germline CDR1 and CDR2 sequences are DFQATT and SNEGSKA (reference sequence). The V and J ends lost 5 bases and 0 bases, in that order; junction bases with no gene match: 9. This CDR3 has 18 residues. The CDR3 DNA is TGCAGTGCTCGGGGACTAGCGGGGGGAAATTCTAGCACAGATACGCAGTATTTT. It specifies CSARGLAGGNSSTDTQYF.

The CDR3 coding sequence is TGCAGTGCTAGAATCTCAGCGGGGGAGAACACCGGGGAGCTGTTTTTT. Encoded protein: CSARISAGENTGELFF. The chain combines TRBV20-1 with TRBJ2-2; 8 bases fit TRBD2. The CDR3 runs 16 residues. V lost 2 bases and J lost 1; bases outside the gene matches: 6. Germline assignment: CDR1 DFQATT and CDR2 SNEGSKA (reference sequence).

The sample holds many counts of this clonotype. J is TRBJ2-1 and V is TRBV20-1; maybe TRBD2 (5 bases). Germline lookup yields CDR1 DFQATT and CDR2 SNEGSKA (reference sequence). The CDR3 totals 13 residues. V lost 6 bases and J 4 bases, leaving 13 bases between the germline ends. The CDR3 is CSAPAGEYNEQFF. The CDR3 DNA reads TGCAGTGCGCCGGCCGGGGAATACAATGAGCAGTTCTTC.

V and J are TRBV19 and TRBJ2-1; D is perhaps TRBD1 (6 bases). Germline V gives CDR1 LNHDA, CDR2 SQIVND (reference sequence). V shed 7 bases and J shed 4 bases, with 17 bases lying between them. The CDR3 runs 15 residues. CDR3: CASKVTRGQYNEQFF. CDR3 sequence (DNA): TGTGCCAGTAAGGTGACAAGGGGACAATACAATGAGCAGTTCTTC.